This entry lists 21 T cell receptor beta chains sequenced from one sample in a study of T-cell memory formation after mild COVID-19. TCRdb re-derived calls from the 5' RACE reads in MiXCR, one entry per CDR3 protein. The data show around 210,000 distinct CDR3 sequences, 9.5% to 10% seen once. The sample comprised PBMCs or a T cell subset sorted from them (not recorded which). These receptors all stem from a man younger than 35 who had mild COVID-19 (a few samples of this study predate the infection). Cell type and time point are not known.

The chain uses TRBV7-6 and TRBJ2-1; D might be TRBD2 (7 bases). This CDR3 is built from 17 residues. Germline values: CDR1 SGHVS, CDR2 FNYEAQ. V dropped 1 base and J dropped 4 bases, with 17 bases sitting between them. The CDR3 bases are TGTGCCAGCAGCTTAGGGGCCTTGAGGGGGGGTTACAATGAGCAGTTCTTC. Amino acid sequence: CASSLGALRGGYNEQFF.

The CDR3 nucleotides are TGTGCCAGCTATGAGGGGAGCCAAGAGACCCAGTACTTC. Protein product: CASYEGSQETQYF. The chain employs TRBV28 and TRBJ2-5, with D tentatively TRBD1 or TRBD2 (5 bases each). V was pared by 8 bases and J by 1 base, with 11 bases between. CDR1 is MDHEN, CDR2 SYDVKM, per germline. The CDR3 runs to 13 residues.

This clonotype was found many times. This chain uses TRBV12-3 or TRBV12-4 with TRBJ2-1; 9 bases fit TRBD1. This CDR3 region has 16 residues. The ends lost 8 bases at V and 5 bases at J; junction bases unmatched: 13. The CDR3 region has the DNA TGTGCCAGCGGCGCGCGGGACAGGGAATTACACAATGAGCAGTTCTTC. Translation: CASGARDRELHNEQFF.

CDR3 DNA sequence: TGTGCCAGCTCACTCTCGGGACCGGGTAATTCACCCCTCCACTTT. The encoded protein is CASSLSGPGNSPLHF. The chain carries TRBV18 and TRBJ1-6; D is perhaps TRBD1 (5 bases). The V end was cut by 4 bases, the J end by 6 bases, with 13 bases between. CDR1 is KGHSH and CDR2 is LQKENI in the germline V gene. CDR3 size: 15 residues.

This clonotype was detected ten times or more. The chain is built from TRBV4-2 and TRBJ1-5, with D possibly being TRBD1 (6 bases). This CDR3 spans 13 amino acids. Per germline, CDR1 LGHNA and CDR2 YNFKEQ. The V end was cut by 1 base, the J end by 9 bases, with 10 bases between. The CDR3: CASSQGQERPQHF. Written as DNA, the CDR3 is TGTGCCAGCAGCCAAGGACAGGAGAGGCCCCAGCATTTT.

This clonotype was found many times. The V and J genes are TRBV5-1 and TRBJ2-3; no clear D. Trimming took off 0 bases at V and 0 bases at J, with 8 bases between the two ends. CDR1 is SGHRS and CDR2 is YFSETQ in the germline V gene. This CDR3 region has 15 residues. CDR3 in DNA: TGCGCCAGCAGCTTGGCCGTGGTCAGCACAGATACGCAGTATTTT. It is translated as CASSLAVVSTDTQYF.

This chain uses TRBV6-2 or TRBV6-3 with TRBJ2-1, with D maybe TRBD1 (6 bases). V lost 7 bases and J lost 6, with 16 bases in between. The CDR3 runs to 14 residues. CDR1 is MNHEY, CDR2 SVGEGT, per germline. The CDR3 nucleotides are TGTGCCAGCATTAATGCCGGGACATTCAATGAGCAGTTCTTC. As protein: CASINAGTFNEQFF.

The V and J genes are TRBV4-1 and TRBJ2-1; perhaps TRBD2 as D (6 bases). CDR3 length: 16 residues. V lost 3 bases, J lost 0 bases, and 12 bases lay in between. Germline V gene sequence: CDR1 MGHRA, CDR2 YSYEKL. The chain's CDR3 is CASSQPRGSSYNEQFF. The CDR3, as DNA: TGCGCCAGCAGCCAGCCCCGGGGGAGCTCCTACAATGAGCAGTTCTTC.

This CDR3 reads CASSLEVRRKTQYF. The CDR3 DNA is TGTGCCAGCAGCTTAGAGGTACGGAGGAAGACCCAGTACTTC. The chain is built from TRBV7-2 and TRBJ2-5, with D perhaps matching TRBD2 (5 bases). This CDR3 region has 14 residues. V dropped 1 base and J dropped 6 bases, with 12 bases sitting between them. Germline V gene lookup returns CDR1 SGHTA and CDR2 FQGNSA.

This chain connects TRBV7-2 to TRBJ1-1; no reliable D call. Trimming left V 1 base short and J 8 bases short, with 11 bases between. CDR1 and CDR2 from the germline V gene are SGHTA and FQGNSA. CDR3 length: 13 residues. CDR3: CASSLVVIPEAFF. For the CDR3, the DNA is TGTGCCAGCAGCTTAGTCGTCATTCCCGAAGCTTTCTTT.

This clonotype was observed at least ten times. V gene TRBV21-1 combines with J gene TRBJ1-5; TRBD1, the table's D call, was not compared with the DNA. TRBV21-1 is designated a pseudogene. CDR3 size: 16 residues. The CDR3 DNA sequence: TGTGCCAGCAGTTTAAGGGGGGGCGCCTACAATCAGCCCCAGCATTTT. This translates into CASSLRGGAYNQPQHF.

This clonotype was observed a few times. The V call is TRBV6-4, the J call TRBJ2-3; possible D gene TRBD2, 6 bases. This CDR3 contains 17 residues. V lost 8 bases and J lost 2, with 23 bases in between. Per the germline V gene, CDR1 is MRHNA and CDR2 is SNTAGT. The CDR3, as DNA: TGTGCCAGCGGGACTCGGGGTTTGAAAAGGCCCACAGATACGCAGTATTTT. This gives the protein CASGTRGLKRPTDTQYF.

This clonotype was picked up many times. The V gene is TRBV10-3, the J gene TRBJ1-3; TRBD1 might be the D (5 bases). CDR3 length: 16 residues. Germline CDR1 and CDR2: ENHRY and SYGVKD. Trimming pared 6 bases from V and 1 base from J, leaving 16 bases between. CDR3 loop: CAISQRRAVSGNTIYF. CDR3 coding DNA: TGTGCCATCAGCCAACGCAGGGCGGTATCTGGAAACACCATATATTTT.

This clonotype appeared a few times. The genes are TRBV7-6 and TRBJ1-3; no clear D. Trimming removed 3 bases at V and 0 bases at J, with 3 bases between. This CDR3 comprises 13 residues. In germline, CDR1 is SGHVS, CDR2 FNYEAQ. CDR3 sequence (DNA): TGTGCCAGCAGCTTCACCTCTGGAAACACCATATATTTT. The encoded protein is CASSFTSGNTIYF.

The table lists this clonotype with a few counts. The gene calls are TRBV5-1 and TRBJ2-3; the D gene is possibly TRBD2 (5 bases). The length of the CDR3 is 12 residues. Between the trimmed V and J ends, which lost 4 bases and 7 bases, there was a span of 10 bases. Germline V gene sequence: CDR1 SGHRS, CDR2 YFSETQ. CDR3 DNA sequence: TGCGCCAGCAGCCAGGAGGAAAATACGCAGTATTTT. Residues: CASSQEENTQYF. The variable domain in full, with the rest retrieved from reference TRBV5-1 and TRBJ2-3, is KAGVTQTPRYLIKTRGQQVTLSCSPISGHRSVSWYQQTPGQGLQFLFEYFSETQRNKGNFPGRFSGRQFSNSRSEMNVSTLELGDSALYLCASSQEENTQYFGPGTRLTVL.

This clonotype has more than one count but fewer than ten. Relative to the germline gene, one junction end is altered; a read error may explain this. This chain connects TRBV11-2 to TRBJ1-5; D remains ambiguous. The germline V gene encodes CDR1 SGHAT and CDR2 FQNNGV. This CDR3 is 13 amino acids long. The CDR3 loop reads CASSLNQNQLQHF. The CDR3 DNA reads TGTGCCAGCAGCTTGAACCAAAATCAGCTCCAGCATTTT.

The V call is TRBV12-3 or TRBV12-4, the J call TRBJ2-5; TRBD2 matches at 8 bases. Trimming at V came to 10 bases and at J to 4 bases, leaving 5 bases not matched to a gene. This CDR3 is built from 12 residues. The CDR3 loop reads CATGLVPETQYF. The CDR3 nucleotides read TGTGCCACGGGACTAGTGCCAGAGACCCAGTACTTC.

The chain joins TRBV10-3 to TRBJ2-1, with D perhaps TRBD2 (6 bases). The CDR3 contains 13 residues. With 3 bases removed from V and 8 bases from J, the gap between germline ends came to 11 bases. Germline loops: CDR1 ENHRY, CDR2 SYGVKD. CDR3 region: CAISEKSGDEQFF. The CDR3, as DNA: TGTGCCATCAGTGAAAAATCGGGGGATGAGCAGTTCTTC.

The V call is TRBV5-6, the J call TRBJ2-7; TRBD1 might be the D (5 bases). The CDR3 extends over 15 amino acids. Germline assignment: CDR1 SGHDT and CDR2 YYEEEE. Trimming left V 0 bases short and J 2 bases short, with 12 bases between. The CDR3, as DNA: TGTGCCAGCAGCTTGGTGGGGCCTCGGACCTACGAGCAGTACTTC. Translating gives CASSLVGPRTYEQYF.

This clonotype was found a few times. V is TRBV20-1 and J is TRBJ2-3; D remains ambiguous. The CDR3 totals 14 residues. Germline CDR1 reads DFQATT; CDR2 reads SNEGSKA (reference sequence). The V and J ends lost 4 bases and 2 bases respectively, with 13 bases between them. In DNA, the CDR3 is TGCAGTGCTACTAGGACCCTCTCCACAGATACGCAGTATTTT. Translated, it gives CSATRTLSTDTQYF.

The table lists this clonotype with a few counts. V and J are TRBV10-3 and TRBJ1-6; no firm D call. The CDR3 contains 13 residues. V was clipped by 7 bases and J by 7 bases, with 11 bases between them. The germline V gene encodes CDR1 ENHRY and CDR2 SYGVKD. CDR3 in amino acids: CAITPFDNSPLHF. The DNA of the CDR3 is TGTGCCATCACTCCCTTCGACAATTCACCCCTCCACTTT.